This T cell receptor (beta chain) was found in a study of T cell responses to AZD1222 COVID-19 vaccine. V lost 4 bases to trimming and J lost 4 bases, with 8 bases between them. The CDR3 is 12 residues long. Germline V lookup: CDR1 SGHNT, CDR2 YYREEE (reference sequence). Sequenced by immunoSEQ multiplex PCR; TCRdb stores in-frame clones only, minus some. The sample shows tens of thousands of clones, under 90% of them seen only once. A remark on this clone: Its antigen is unidentified.

Regarding the study as a whole: Donors were chiefly white British, with a greater number of females, and clonal diversity was perhaps underestimated.

The source is an adult in good health. Specimen: peripheral blood, collected on day 0 of AZD1222 vaccination. V usage is TRBV5-4 and J usage is TRBJ1-2; D may be TRBD1 (6 bases). This CDR3 reads CASSLDSYGYTF. The CDR3 coding sequence is TGTGCCAGCAGCCTGGACAGCTATGGCTACACCTTC.